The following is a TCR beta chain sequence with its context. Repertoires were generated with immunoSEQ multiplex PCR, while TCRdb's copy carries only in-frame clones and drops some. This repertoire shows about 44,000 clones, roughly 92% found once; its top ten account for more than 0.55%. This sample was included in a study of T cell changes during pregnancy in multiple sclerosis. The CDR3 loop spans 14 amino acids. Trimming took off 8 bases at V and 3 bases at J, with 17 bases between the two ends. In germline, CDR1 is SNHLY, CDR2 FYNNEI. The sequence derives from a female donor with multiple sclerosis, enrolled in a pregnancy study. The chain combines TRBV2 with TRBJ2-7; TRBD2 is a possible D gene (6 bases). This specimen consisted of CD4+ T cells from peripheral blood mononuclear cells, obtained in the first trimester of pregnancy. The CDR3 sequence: CASSKGLANYEQYF. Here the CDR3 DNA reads TGTGCCAGCTCAAAGGGACTTGCAAACTACGAGCAGTACTTC.